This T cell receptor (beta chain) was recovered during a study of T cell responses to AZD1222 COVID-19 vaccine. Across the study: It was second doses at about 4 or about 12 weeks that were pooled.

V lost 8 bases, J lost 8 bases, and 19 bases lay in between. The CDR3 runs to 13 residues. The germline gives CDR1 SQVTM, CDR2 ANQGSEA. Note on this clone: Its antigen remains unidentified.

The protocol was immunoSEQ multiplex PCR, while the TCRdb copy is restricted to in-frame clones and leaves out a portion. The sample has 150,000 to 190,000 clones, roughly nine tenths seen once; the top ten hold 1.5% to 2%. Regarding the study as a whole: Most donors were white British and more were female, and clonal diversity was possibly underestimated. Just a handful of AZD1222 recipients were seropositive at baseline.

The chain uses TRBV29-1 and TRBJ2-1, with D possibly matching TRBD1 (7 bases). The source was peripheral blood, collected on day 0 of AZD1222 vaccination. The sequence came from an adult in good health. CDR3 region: CSHSAGQRYEQFF. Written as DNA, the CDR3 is TGCAGCCATAGCGCGGGACAGAGATATGAGCAGTTCTTC.